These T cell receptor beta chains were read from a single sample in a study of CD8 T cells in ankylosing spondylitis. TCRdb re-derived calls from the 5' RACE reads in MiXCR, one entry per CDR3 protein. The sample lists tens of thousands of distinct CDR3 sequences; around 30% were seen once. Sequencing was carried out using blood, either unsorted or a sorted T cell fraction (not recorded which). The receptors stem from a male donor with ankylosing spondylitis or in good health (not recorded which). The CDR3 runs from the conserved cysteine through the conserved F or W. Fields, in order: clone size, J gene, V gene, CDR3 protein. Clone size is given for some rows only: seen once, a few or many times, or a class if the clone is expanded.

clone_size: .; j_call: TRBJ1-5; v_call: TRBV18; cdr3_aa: CASSLQGAVDNQPQHF
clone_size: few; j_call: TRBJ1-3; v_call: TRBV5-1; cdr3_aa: CASSPDSLSGNTIYF
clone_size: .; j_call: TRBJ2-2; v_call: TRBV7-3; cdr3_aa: CASSPTLQGTGELFF
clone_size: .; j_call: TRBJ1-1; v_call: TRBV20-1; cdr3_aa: CSARALRGENTEAFF
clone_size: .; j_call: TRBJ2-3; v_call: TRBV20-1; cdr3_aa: CSARGQAFGDTQYF
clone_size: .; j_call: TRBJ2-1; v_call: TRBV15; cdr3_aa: CATSPRLAFNEQFF
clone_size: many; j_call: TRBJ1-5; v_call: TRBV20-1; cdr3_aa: CSARTPQGGQPQHF
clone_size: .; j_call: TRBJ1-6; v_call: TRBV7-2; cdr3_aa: CASSFNSYSPLHF
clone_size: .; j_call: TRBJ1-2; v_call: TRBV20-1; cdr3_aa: CSAASYPGYTF
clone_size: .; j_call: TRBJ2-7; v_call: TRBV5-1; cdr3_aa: CASSFQGIAGVSYEQYF
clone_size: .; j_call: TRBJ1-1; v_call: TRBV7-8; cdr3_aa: CASSLGTVGTEAFF
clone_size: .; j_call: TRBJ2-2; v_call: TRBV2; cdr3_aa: CASTPGQALTGELFF
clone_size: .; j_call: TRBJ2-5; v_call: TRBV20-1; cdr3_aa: CSALGGNAETQYF
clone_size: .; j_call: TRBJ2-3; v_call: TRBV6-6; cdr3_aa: CASSYNLLVNF
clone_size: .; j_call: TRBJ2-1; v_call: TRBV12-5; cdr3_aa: CASGPRADNEQFF
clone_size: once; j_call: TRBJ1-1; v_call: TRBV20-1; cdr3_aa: CSANTDRDATEAFF
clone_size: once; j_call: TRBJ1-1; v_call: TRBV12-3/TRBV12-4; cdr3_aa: CASSSTGRRTEAFF
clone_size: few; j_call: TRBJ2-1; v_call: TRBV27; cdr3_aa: CASSHSSEEDEQFF
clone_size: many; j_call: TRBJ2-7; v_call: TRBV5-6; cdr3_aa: CASSSPNGDEQYF
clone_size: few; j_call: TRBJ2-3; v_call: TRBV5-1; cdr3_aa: CASSLVFSSGSGGDTQYF
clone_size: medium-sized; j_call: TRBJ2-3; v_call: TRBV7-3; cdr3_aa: CASSRIGEDTQYF
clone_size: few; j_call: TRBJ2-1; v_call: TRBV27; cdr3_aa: CASSPGTRNEQFF
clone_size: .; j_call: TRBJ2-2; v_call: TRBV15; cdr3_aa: CATRQTGELFF
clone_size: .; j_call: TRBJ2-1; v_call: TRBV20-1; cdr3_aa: CSAFPGQGEYNEQFF
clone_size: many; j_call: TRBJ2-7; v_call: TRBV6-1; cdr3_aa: CASSDRDRGYEQYF
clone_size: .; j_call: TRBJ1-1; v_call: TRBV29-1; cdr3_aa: CSVAARWGNTEAFF
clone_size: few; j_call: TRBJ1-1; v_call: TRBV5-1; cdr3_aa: CASSPGTLIAFF
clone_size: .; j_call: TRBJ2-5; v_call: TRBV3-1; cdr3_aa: CASSPTGETQYF
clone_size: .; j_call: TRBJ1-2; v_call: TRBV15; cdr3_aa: CATSRDRGKKTNYGYTF
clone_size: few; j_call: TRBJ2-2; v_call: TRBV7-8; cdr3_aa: CASSLARTSGELFF
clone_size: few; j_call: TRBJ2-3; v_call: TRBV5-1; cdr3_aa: CASSLDSGQGNTQYF
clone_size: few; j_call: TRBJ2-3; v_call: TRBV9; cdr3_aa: CASSVGTGAGTDTQYF
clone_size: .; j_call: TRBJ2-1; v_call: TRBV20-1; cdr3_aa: CSARGRTGAYNEQFF
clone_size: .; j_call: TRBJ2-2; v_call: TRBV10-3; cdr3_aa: CAIRDGRAGGPSGELFF
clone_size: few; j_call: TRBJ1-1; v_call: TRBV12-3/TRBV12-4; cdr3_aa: CASSLGDRGAFF
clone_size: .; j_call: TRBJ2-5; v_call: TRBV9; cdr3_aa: CASSSHQAETQYF
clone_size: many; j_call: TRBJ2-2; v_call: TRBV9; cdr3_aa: CASSVGLEVITGELFF
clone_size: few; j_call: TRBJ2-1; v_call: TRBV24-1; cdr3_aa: CATSDPGLAGGYEQFF
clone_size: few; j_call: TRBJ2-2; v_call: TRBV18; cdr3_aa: CASSPETDFTGELFF
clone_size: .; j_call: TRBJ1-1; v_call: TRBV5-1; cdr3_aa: CASSFLWAAEPRSTEAFF
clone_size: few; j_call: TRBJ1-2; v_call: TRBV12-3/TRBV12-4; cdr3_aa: CASSLVPPGGGYGYTF
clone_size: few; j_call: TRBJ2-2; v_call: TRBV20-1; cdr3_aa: CSASDGGQGDGELFF
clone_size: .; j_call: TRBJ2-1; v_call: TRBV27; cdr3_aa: CASSSLSGTEYNEQFF
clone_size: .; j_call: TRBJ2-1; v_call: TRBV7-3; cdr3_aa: CASSWTPGENNEQFF
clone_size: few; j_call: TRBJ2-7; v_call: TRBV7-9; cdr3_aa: CASSLGRSGQVSYEQYF
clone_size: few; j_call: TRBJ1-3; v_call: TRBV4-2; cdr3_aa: CASSRTQTGTSGNTIYF
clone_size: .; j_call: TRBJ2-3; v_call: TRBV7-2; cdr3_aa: CASSPLGIFTNTQYF
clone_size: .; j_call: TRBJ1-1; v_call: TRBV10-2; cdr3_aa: CASSAPPRGGGTEAFF
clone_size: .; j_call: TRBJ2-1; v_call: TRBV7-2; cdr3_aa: CASSLGSGAHNEQFF
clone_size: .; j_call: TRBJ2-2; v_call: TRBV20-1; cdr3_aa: CSAGRENTGELFF